The rows below give T cell receptor beta chains drawn from one sample of a study of cytomegalovirus exposure and HLA in healthy donors. Clones were read by immunoSEQ multiplex PCR, and TCRdb kept only the in-frame ones, dropping some. The table records roughly 150,000 clones, approximately 70% of them present only once. The sequencing input was PBMCs. The receptors come from a woman between 55 and 75 years old in good health and CMV-seropositive. Both conserved end residues are part of each CDR3. Each record gives: D gene, V gene, J gene, clone size, CDR3 DNA, CDR3 protein. D genes are given only for firm matches. For some rows the clone size is stated as once, few or many, or as a class when expanded; others skip it.

.	TRBV5-6	TRBJ1-6	once	TGTGCCAGCAGCTTGCTCGGGACACGGGATTCACCCCTCCACTTT	CASSLLGTRDSPLHF
TRBD1	TRBV11-2	TRBJ2-4	.	TGTGCCAGCAGCCCGCTACAGGGGGCGCTAGCCAAAAACATTCAGTACTTC	CASSPLQGALAKNIQYF
TRBD1	TRBV6-6	TRBJ1-2	few	TGTGCCAGCAGAGACGGTGGACAGGCTCAAGGGGGCTACACCTTC	CASRDGGQAQGGYTF
TRBD2	TRBV4-1	TRBJ2-1	.	TGCGCCAGCAGCCAAATCGGGACTAGCGGGAGAGGGAATGAGCAGTTCTTC	CASSQIGTSGRGNEQFF
TRBD2	TRBV7-6	TRBJ2-1	.	TGTGCCAGCAGCAGGACGACTAGCGGGAACGGGGGGGCTGAGCAGTTCTTC	CASSRTTSGNGGAEQFF
TRBD2	TRBV27	TRBJ2-1	.	TGTGCCAGCAGCTCAGGGACTAGCGCTAAAAAGTTCTTC	CASSSGTSAKKFF
TRBD1	TRBV6-6	TRBJ1-1	.	TGTGCCAGCAGTTACCCTAGGACAGGTGGAGCTTTCTTT	CASSYPRTGGAFF
TRBD1	TRBV10-2	TRBJ1-2	.	TGCGCCAGCAGTGAGCCGGGACAGGGTATCAATGGCTACACCTTC	CASSEPGQGINGYTF
TRBD2	TRBV7-3	TRBJ2-3	.	TGTGCCAGCAGCTCCTCGACTAGCGGGACGGATACGCAGTATTTT	CASSSSTSGTDTQYF
.	TRBV2	TRBJ2-3	.	TGTGCTTCCCGGGCAGATACGCAGTATTTT	CASRADTQYF
.	TRBV29-1	TRBJ2-7	.	TGCAGCGTTGGTGGGCCCGGCTCCTACGAGCAGTACTTC	CSVGGPGSYEQYF
TRBD1	TRBV28	TRBJ2-7	.	TGTGCCAGCACACCACAGGGGATGCGACAGGGCATCTACGAGCAGTACTTC	CASTPQGMRQGIYEQYF
.	TRBV25-1	TRBJ2-7	.	TGTGCCAGCAGAGGGACATCTTGGTACGAGCAGTACTTC	CASRGTSWYEQYF
TRBD1	TRBV28	TRBJ1-2	.	TGTGCCAGCAGGGGACAGGGGATGTTCTATGGCTACACCTTC	CASRGQGMFYGYTF
TRBD1	TRBV7-9	TRBJ1-2	.	TGTGCCAGCAGCAGAGGACAGGGGACGGAAGTTGGCTACACCTTC	CASSRGQGTEVGYTF
.	TRBV5-1	TRBJ1-1	.	TGCGCCAGCAGCTTGGTTGTCAGGGCGAACACTGAAGCTTTCTTT	CASSLVVRANTEAFF